The clone carrying this T cell receptor (beta chain) was counted between two and nine times. No antigen is known for it. The sample originates from a study of OX40 agonist ivuxolimab in advanced cancers. Study information: Ivuxolimab is an agonistic anti-OX40 (CD134) antibody, and patients were treated with it.

Overall study findings and caveats: In CD8+ T cells, expanded clones were on average more numerous than in CD4+.

Looked up from germline, CDR1 is SGHKS and CDR2 is YYEKEE (reference sequence). The CDR3 is made up of 14 amino acids. V shed 4 bases and J shed 1 base, with 12 bases lying between them. Repertoires were generated with immunoSEQ multiplex PCR, while TCRdb's copy carries only in-frame clones and drops some. The sample lists over 70,000 clones, about 84% occurring once. This sample comprised CD4+ or CD8+ T cells sorted from blood, obtained in a trial of the OX40 agonist ivuxolimab. The clonotype was recovered from an adult with an advanced solid tumor such as melanoma, head and neck, liver or kidney cancer. The chain links TRBV5-5 to TRBJ2-7, with a tentative D call TRBD1 (5 bases). In DNA, the CDR3 is TGTGCCAGCAGCCGCTCCCCAGGGTCCTACGAGCAGTACTTC. Translating it yields CASSRSPGSYEQYF. Based on the CDR3 plus reference TRBV5-5 and TRBJ2-7, the full variable domain is DAGVTQSPTHLIKTRGQQVTLRCSPISGHKSVSWYQQVLGQGPQFIFQYYEKEERGRGNFPDRFSARQFPNYSSELNVNALLLGDSALYLCASSRSPGSYEQYFGPGTRLTVT.